The entry that follows covers one T cell receptor beta chain sequence. Its antigen is undetermined. The sample comes from a study of cytomegalovirus exposure and HLA in healthy donors. Vbeta (60) and Jbeta (13) primers were used in the PCR. Sequencing was performed with immunoSEQ multiplex PCR; in TCRdb, only in-frame clones are kept and a portion is missing. The table lists around 88,000 clones, 74% of them singletons. Findings and caveats of the study: In a later analysis, HLA-associated TCR beta chains were more clonally expanded than equally common others. Exclusion as indistinguishable affected some V segments, including TRBV6-2 and TRBV6-3.

CDR1 is KGHSY, CDR2 FQNENV, per germline. The CDR3 has 14 residues. Trimming left V 4 bases short and J 2 bases short, with 12 bases between. The specimen sequenced was PBMCs. The chain recombines TRBV16 with TRBJ2-7, with D perhaps matching TRBD1 (5 bases). The TCR originated in a male donor in good health and CMV-seronegative. CDR3 in amino acids: CASSPSGFPYEQYF. CDR3 sequence (DNA): TGTGCCAGCAGCCCTTCAGGGTTCCCCTACGAGCAGTACTTC.